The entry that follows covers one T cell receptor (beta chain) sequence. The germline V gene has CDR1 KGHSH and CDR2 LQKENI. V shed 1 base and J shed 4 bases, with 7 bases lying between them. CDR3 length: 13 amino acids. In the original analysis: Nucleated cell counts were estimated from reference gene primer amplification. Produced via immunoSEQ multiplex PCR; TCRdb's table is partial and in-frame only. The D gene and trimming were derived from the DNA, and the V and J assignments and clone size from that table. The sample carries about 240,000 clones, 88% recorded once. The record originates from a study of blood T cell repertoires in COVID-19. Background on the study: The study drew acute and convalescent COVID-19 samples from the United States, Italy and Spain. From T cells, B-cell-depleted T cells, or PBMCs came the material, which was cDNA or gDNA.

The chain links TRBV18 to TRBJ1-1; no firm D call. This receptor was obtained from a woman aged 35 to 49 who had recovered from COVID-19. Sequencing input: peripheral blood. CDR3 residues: CASSPREVTEAFF. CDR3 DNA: TGTGCCAGCTCACCACGGGAGGTCACTGAAGCTTTCTTT.